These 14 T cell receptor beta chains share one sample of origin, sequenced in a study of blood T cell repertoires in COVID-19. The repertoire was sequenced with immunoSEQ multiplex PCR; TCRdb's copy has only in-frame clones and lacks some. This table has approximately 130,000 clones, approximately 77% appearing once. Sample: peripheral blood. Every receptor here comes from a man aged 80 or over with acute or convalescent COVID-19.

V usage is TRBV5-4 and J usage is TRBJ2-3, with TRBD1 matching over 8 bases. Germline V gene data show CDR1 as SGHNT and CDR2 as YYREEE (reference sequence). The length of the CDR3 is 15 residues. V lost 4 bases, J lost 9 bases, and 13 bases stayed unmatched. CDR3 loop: CASSPGGSKPGTQYF. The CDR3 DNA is TGTGCCAGCAGCCCAGGGGGCTCCAAACCAGGCACGCAGTATTTT.

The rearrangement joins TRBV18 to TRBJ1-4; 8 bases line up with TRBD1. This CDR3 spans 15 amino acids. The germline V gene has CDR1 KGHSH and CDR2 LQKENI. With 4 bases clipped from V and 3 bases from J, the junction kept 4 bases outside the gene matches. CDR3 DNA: TGTGCCAGCTCACAGCAGGGGGCGGCTAATGAAAAACTGTTTTTT. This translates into CASSQQGAANEKLFF. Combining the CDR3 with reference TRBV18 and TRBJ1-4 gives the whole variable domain NAGVMQNPRHLVRRRGQEARLRCSPMKGHSHVYWYRQLPEEGLKFMVYLQKENIIDESGMPKERFSAEFPKEGPSILRIQQVVRGDSAAYFCASSQQGAANEKLFFGSGTQLSVL.

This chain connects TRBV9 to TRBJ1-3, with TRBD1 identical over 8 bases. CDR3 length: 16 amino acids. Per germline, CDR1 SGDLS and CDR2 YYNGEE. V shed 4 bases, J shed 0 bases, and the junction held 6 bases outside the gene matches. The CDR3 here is CASSFRTGSSGNTIYF. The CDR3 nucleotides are TGTGCCAGCAGCTTCCGGACAGGGAGCTCTGGAAACACCATATATTTT.

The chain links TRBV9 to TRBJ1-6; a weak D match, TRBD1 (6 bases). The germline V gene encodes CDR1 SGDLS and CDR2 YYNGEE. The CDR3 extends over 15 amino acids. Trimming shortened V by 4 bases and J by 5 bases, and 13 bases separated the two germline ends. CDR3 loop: CASSLGGGNNSPLHF. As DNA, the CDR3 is TGTGCCAGCAGCTTAGGGGGGGGGAATAATTCACCCCTCCACTTT.

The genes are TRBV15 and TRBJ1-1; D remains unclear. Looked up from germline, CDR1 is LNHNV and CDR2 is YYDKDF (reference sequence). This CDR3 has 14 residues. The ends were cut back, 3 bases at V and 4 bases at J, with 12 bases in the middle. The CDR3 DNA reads TGTGCCACCAGCAGCTCCGGGATAAGCACTGAAGCTTTCTTT. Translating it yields CATSSSGISTEAFF.

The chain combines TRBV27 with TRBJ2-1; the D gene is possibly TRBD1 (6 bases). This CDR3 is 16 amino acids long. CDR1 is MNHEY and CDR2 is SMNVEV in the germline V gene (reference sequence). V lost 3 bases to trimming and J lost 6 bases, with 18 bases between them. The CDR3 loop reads CASSFTGFFGGNEQFF. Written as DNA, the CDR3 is TGTGCCAGCAGTTTTACAGGGTTTTTCGGCGGCAATGAGCAGTTCTTC.

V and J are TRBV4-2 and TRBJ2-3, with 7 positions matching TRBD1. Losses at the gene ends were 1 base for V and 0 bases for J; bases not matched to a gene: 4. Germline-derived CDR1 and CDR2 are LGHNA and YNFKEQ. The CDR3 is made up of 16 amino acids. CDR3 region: CASSQVGTASTDTQYF. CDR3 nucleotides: TGTGCCAGCAGCCAAGTCGGGACAGCTAGCACAGATACGCAGTATTTT.

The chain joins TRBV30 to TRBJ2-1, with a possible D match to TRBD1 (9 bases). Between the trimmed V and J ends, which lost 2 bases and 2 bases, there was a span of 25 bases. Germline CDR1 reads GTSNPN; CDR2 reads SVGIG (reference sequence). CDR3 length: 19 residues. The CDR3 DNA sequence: TGTGCCTGGAGTCTCCTGGGACAGGGACAGCGGGGGCCCTACAATGAGCAGTTCTTC. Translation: CAWSLLGQGQRGPYNEQFF.

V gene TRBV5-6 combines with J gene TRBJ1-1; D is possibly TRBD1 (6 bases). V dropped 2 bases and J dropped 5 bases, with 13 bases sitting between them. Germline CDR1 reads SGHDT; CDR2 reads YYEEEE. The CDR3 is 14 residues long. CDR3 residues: CASSLTGPLTEAFF. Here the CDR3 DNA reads TGTGCCAGCAGCTTAACAGGGCCGTTGACTGAAGCTTTCTTT.

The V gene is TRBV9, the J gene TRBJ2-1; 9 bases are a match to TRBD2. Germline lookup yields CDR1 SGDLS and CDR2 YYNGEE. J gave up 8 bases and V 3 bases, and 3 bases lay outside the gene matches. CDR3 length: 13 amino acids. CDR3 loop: CASSGGGADEQFF. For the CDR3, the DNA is TGTGCCAGCAGCGGCGGGGGGGCGGATGAGCAGTTCTTC.

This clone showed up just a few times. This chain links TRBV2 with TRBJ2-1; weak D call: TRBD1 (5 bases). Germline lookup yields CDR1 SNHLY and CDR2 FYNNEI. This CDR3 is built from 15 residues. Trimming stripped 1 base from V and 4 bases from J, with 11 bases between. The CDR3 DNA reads TGTGCCAGCAGTGAAGAAGGTCGACAGTACAATGAGCAGTTCTTC. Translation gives CASSEEGRQYNEQFF.

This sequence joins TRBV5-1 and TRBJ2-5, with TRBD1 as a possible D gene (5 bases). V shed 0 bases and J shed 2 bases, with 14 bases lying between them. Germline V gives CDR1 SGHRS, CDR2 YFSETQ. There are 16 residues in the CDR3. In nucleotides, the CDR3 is TGCGCCAGCAGCTTGGCCTTGGGGCTGGGGCAAGAGACCCAGTACTTC. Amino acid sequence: CASSLALGLGQETQYF.

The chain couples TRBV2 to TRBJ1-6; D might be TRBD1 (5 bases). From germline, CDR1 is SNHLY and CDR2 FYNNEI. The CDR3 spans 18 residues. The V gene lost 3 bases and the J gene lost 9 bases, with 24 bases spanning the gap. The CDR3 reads CASSERGRGGISGSPLHF. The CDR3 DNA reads TGTGCCAGCAGTGAGAGGGGTCGGGGCGGGATTTCTGGTTCACCCCTCCACTTT.

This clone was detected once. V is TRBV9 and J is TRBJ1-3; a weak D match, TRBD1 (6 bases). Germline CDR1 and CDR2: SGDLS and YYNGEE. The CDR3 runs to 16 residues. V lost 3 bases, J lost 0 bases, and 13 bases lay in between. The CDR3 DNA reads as TGTGCCAGCAGCGCCGACAGGCCGTACTCTGGAAACACCATATATTTT. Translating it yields CASSADRPYSGNTIYF.